A single sample gave rise to the 17 T cell receptor beta chains below, sequenced in a study of CD8 T cells in acute hepatitis C reinfection. The method was immunoSEQ multiplex PCR; TCRdb's version includes in-frame clones alone and lacks a portion of them. In the table there are tens of thousands of clones, 70% to 90% of which are singletons. Time point noted: naive CD8 control sorted from an acute-time-point sample. Specimen: naive CD8+ T cells from PBMCs. These receptors came from a young woman who spontaneously cleared hepatitis C infection.

This clone is a singleton in its sample. The rearrangement uses TRBV27 and TRBJ1-3; D remains unclear. This CDR3 comprises 11 residues. Looked up from germline, CDR1 is MNHEY and CDR2 is SMNVEV (reference sequence). Trimming removed 6 bases at V and 3 bases at J, with 3 bases between. CDR3 protein: CASSSGNTIYF. CDR3 sequence (DNA): TGTGCCAGCAGCAGTGGAAACACCATATATTTT.

This clone was observed once. V is TRBV5-4 and J is TRBJ2-1; D might be TRBD2 (5 bases). Germline CDR1 SGHNT, CDR2 YYREEE (reference sequence). The CDR3 length is 14 residues. The ends were cut back, 0 bases at V and 6 bases at J, with 10 bases in the middle. CDR3 loop: CASSLELVTNEQFF. CDR3 nucleotides: TGTGCCAGCAGCTTGGAACTAGTAACCAATGAGCAGTTCTTC.

The chain combines TRBV9 with TRBJ2-4; weak D call: TRBD2 (6 bases). The CDR3 is 14 amino acids. In germline, CDR1 is SGDLS, CDR2 YYNGEE. Trimming pared 7 bases from V and 1 base from J, leaving 12 bases between. The CDR3: CASGREMAKNIQYF. CDR3 DNA sequence: TGTGCCAGCGGACGGGAGATGGCCAAAAACATTCAGTACTTC.

The gene calls are TRBV4-2 and TRBJ2-1; D is uncertain. CDR1 LGHNA and CDR2 YNFKEQ come from the germline V gene. The CDR3 extends over 12 amino acids. V was shortened by 3 bases and J by 8 bases, with 8 bases between the two germline ends. CDR3: CASSQGEDEQFF. CDR3 bases: TGTGCCAGCAGCCAGGGTGAGGATGAGCAGTTCTTC.

This chain uses TRBV4-2 with TRBJ2-2; D ambiguous. The CDR3 loop spans 11 amino acids. CDR1 LGHNA and CDR2 YNFKEQ come from the germline V gene. The V end lost 6 bases, the J end lost 8 bases, and 7 bases lay between the germline ends. CDR3 loop: CASSPNGELFF. DNA of the CDR3: TGTGCCAGCAGTCCTAATGGGGAGCTGTTTTTT.

The chain employs TRBV19 and TRBJ2-1, with 9 nucleotides matching TRBD2. Germline V gives CDR1 LNHDA, CDR2 SQIVND (reference sequence). With V trimmed by 6 bases and J by 9 bases, 9 bases remained unmatched. The CDR3 is made up of 14 amino acids. The CDR3 DNA follows: TGTGCCAGTAGAGGTAGCGGGAGATTAGGTGAGCAGTTCTTC. Residues: CASRGSGRLGEQFF.

The chain recombines TRBV4-1 with TRBJ2-1, with 8 positions matching TRBD1. This CDR3 is built from 15 residues. CDR1 is MGHRA, CDR2 YSYEKL, per germline. V lost 6 bases, J lost 11 bases, and 15 bases stayed unmatched. The chain's CDR3 is CASRYGAGGVGKQFF. In DNA form, the CDR3 reads TGCGCCAGCAGATACGGGGCAGGGGGCGTCGGGAAGCAGTTCTTC.

The sample holds one count of this clone. This chain joins TRBV13 and TRBJ2-1; tentative D call: TRBD2 (6 bases). The CDR3 consists of 16 residues. Germline CDR1 reads PRHDT; CDR2 reads FYEKMQ (reference sequence). The ends were cut back, 5 bases at V and 4 bases at J, with 18 bases in the middle. The CDR3 DNA reads TGTGCCAGCAGCGCGCCAGGGACTCCGTTTTACAATGAGCAGTTCTTC. Its protein is CASSAPGTPFYNEQFF. Variable domain in full (rest from reference TRBV13 and TRBJ2-1): AAGVIQSPRHLIKEKRETATLKCYPIPRHDTVYWYQQGPGQDPQFLISFYEKMQSDKGSIPDRFSAQQFSDYHSELNMSSLELGDSALYFCASSAPGTPFYNEQFFGPGTRLTVL.

The chain couples TRBV19 to TRBJ2-7; 15 nucleotides agree with TRBD2. V lost 3 bases and J lost 0; bases outside the gene matches: 9. The length of the CDR3 is 19 residues. Germline lookup yields CDR1 LNHDA and CDR2 SQIVND (reference sequence). As DNA, the CDR3 is TGTGCCAGTAGTATTTTTCCGGGACTAGCGGGAGGAAGCTCCTACGAGCAGTACTTC. Its translation: CASSIFPGLAGGSSYEQYF.

The chain has TRBV7-9 and TRBJ2-2, with D maybe TRBD2 (5 bases). This CDR3 has 14 amino acids. CDR1 is SEHNR and CDR2 is FQNEAQ in the germline V gene (reference sequence). Trimming left V 3 bases short and J 4 bases short, with 9 bases between. This chain's CDR3 is CASSFGVGTGELFF. The CDR3 nucleotides are TGTGCCAGCAGCTTCGGGGTAGGCACCGGGGAGCTGTTTTTT.

This chain uses TRBV2 with TRBJ1-3; D ambiguous. With 4 bases removed from V and 6 bases from J, the gap between germline ends came to 7 bases. The V gene's germline CDR1 is SNHLY and CDR2 FYNNEI. This CDR3 comprises 12 residues. The CDR3 sequence is CASSVAPNTIYF. The CDR3 nucleotides are TGTGCCAGCAGTGTCGCCCCAAACACCATATATTTT.

The chain uses TRBV9 and TRBJ2-1, with unresolved D. The germline gives CDR1 SGDLS, CDR2 YYNGEE. This CDR3 region has 15 residues. Trimming removed 0 bases at V and 0 bases at J, with 7 bases between. CDR3 region: CASSVDWNSYNEQFF. The CDR3 DNA sequence: TGTGCCAGCAGCGTAGACTGGAACTCCTACAATGAGCAGTTCTTC.

This sequence joins TRBV15 and TRBJ2-1; no reliable D call. V lost 3 bases and J 7 bases, leaving 16 bases between the germline ends. Per the germline V gene, CDR1 is LNHNV and CDR2 is YYDKDF (reference sequence). The CDR3 has 15 residues. The CDR3 spells CATSSSRSSSNEQFF. CDR3 DNA sequence: TGTGCCACCAGCAGTTCTCGGAGCTCTTCAAATGAGCAGTTCTTC.

Here the CDR3 DNA reads TGTGCCAGCAGCGTAGGGCAGAATGAAGAGACCCAGTACTTC. Translating gives CASSVGQNEETQYF. The chain employs TRBV9 and TRBJ2-5; no firm D call. This CDR3 has 14 residues. Between the trimmed V and J ends, which lost 0 bases and 3 bases, there was a span of 9 bases. Germline loops: CDR1 SGDLS, CDR2 YYNGEE.

This clone has only one observation. V usage is TRBV7-2 and J usage is TRBJ1-5; D ambiguous. Trimming stripped 2 bases from V and 7 bases from J, with 6 bases between. This CDR3 contains 12 residues. Per the germline V gene, CDR1 is SGHTA and CDR2 is FQGNSA. The chain's CDR3 is CASSLLEQPQHF. Here the CDR3 DNA reads TGTGCCAGCAGCTTACTGGAGCAGCCCCAGCATTTT. The full variable domain, rest sourced from reference TRBV7-2 and TRBJ1-5, is GAGVSQSPSNKVTEKGKDVELRCDPISGHTALYWYRQSLGQGLEFLIYFQGNSAPDKSGLPSDRFSAERTGGSVSTLTIQRTQQEDSAVYLCASSLLEQPQHFGDGTRLSIL.

Comments on this clone: The identical CDR3 is also encoded by other nucleotide sequences in the sample. The chain recombines TRBV4-1 with TRBJ2-3; no firm D call. CDR3 size: 12 residues. V was trimmed by 0 bases and J by 6 bases, leaving 4 bases between them. Germline V gene data show CDR1 as MGHRA and CDR2 as YSYEKL. CDR3 loop: CASSQDGDTQYF. The CDR3 DNA reads as TGCGCCAGCAGCCAAGATGGGGATACGCAGTATTTT.

V and J are TRBV6-1 and TRBJ1-3, with 7 bases aligning to TRBD1. Germline V gives CDR1 MNHNS, CDR2 SASEGT. Trimming at V came to 5 bases and at J to 0 bases, leaving 1 base not matched to a gene. There are 14 residues in the CDR3. CDR3: CASSPGGSGNTIYF. CDR3 sequence (DNA): TGTGCCAGCAGTCCAGGGGGCTCTGGAAACACCATATATTTT.